This T cell receptor (beta chain) emerged from a study of persistence of HIV-infected CD4 T cells. Across the whole study: Two participants gave one leukapheresis sample; others gave up to about 200 mL blood repeatedly. Study-level results: TCRbeta richness was lower in CMV- and Gag-responding cells than in anti-CD3/anti-CD28-responding cells. Within sorted populations, more oligoclonal TCRs accompanied more oligoclonal proviruses.

To note about this clone: Its antigen remains unknown.

Trimming took 0 bases from V and 7 from J, leaving 14 bases between them. CDR1 is MDHEN, CDR2 SYDVKM, per germline. The CDR3 contains 15 residues. Sequencing used immunoSEQ version 4 in survey mode. The repertoire was sequenced with immunoSEQ multiplex PCR; TCRdb's copy has only in-frame clones and lacks some. The sample carries about 45,000 clones, 70% to 90% recorded once. This nonspecific control used anti-CD3/anti-CD28 bead stimulation of CD4+ T cells. CD4+ T cells upregulating both CD40 ligand and CD69 were sorted as responding cells. This receptor was obtained from an adult woman with HIV who was CMV-seropositive. The V and J genes are TRBV28 and TRBJ2-3; TRBD2 might be the D (5 bases). The specimen comprised CD4+ T cells sorted from PBMCs after roughly 19-hour stimulation, sampled from a patient who received antiretroviral therapy. CDR3 DNA sequence: TGTGCCAGCAGTTTATGCCGGGAAGGTAGGTATACGCAGTATTTT. It encodes CASSLCREGRYTQYF.